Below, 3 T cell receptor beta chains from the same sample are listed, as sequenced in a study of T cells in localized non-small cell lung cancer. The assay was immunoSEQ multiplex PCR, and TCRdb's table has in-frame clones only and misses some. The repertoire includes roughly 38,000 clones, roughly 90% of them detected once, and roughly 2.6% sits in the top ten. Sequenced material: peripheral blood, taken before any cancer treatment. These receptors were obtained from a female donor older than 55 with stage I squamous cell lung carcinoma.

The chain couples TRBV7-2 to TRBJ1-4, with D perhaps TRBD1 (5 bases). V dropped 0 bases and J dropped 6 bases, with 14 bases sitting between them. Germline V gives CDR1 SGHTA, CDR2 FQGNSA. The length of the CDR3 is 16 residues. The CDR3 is CASSLAPQGGHEKLFF. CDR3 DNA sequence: TGTGCCAGCAGCTTAGCCCCGCAGGGAGGGCATGAAAAACTGTTTTTT.

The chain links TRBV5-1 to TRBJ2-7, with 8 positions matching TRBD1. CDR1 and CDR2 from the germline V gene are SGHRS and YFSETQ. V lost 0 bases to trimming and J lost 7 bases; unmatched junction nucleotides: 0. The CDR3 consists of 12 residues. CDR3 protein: CASSLDRGEQYF. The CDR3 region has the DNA TGCGCCAGCAGCTTGGACAGGGGGGAGCAGTACTTC.

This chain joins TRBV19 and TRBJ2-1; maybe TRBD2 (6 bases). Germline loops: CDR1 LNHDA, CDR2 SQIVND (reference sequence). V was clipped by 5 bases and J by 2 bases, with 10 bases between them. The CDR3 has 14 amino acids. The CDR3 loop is CASSRDLTYNEQFF. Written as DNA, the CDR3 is TGTGCCAGTAGTCGGGACTTAACCTACAATGAGCAGTTCTTC.